This record concerns one T cell receptor (beta chain) sequence. Its matching antigen is unknown. Via MiXCR, TCRdb re-called the 5' RACE reads, giving one row per CDR3 protein. The sample has around 340,000 distinct CDR3 sequences, 8.7% seen once. This record comes from a study of T cells after yellow fever vaccination. Study-level points and caveats: Booster samples showed a return of most primary-vaccination clones (about 97% CD4, about 85% CD8).

V lost 0 bases and J lost 10, with 11 bases in between. There are 13 residues in the CDR3. Germline CDR1 is SGHRS and CDR2 is YFSETQ. The chain employs TRBV5-1 and TRBJ2-1; D remains unclear. Specimen: PBMCs, collected on the day of the first yellow fever vaccination. The receptor comes from a man younger than 35 who received the YFV17D yellow fever vaccine. The CDR3 spells CASSLGLSLEQFF. CDR3 bases: TGCGCCAGCAGCTTGGGACTCTCTCTGGAGCAGTTCTTC.